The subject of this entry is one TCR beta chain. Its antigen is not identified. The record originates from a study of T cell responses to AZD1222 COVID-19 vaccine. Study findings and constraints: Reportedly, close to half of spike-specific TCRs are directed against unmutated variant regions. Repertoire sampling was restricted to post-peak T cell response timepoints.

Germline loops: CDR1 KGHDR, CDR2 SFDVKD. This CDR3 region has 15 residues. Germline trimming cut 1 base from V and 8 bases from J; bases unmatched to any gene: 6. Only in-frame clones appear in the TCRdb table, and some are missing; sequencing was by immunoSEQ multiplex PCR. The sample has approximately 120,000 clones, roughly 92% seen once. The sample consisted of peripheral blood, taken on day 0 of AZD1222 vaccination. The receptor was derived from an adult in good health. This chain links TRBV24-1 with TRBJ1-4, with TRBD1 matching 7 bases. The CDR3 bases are TGTGCCACCAGTGATTTCGTACAGGGGCGAGAAAAACTGTTTTTT. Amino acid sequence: CATSDFVQGREKLFF.